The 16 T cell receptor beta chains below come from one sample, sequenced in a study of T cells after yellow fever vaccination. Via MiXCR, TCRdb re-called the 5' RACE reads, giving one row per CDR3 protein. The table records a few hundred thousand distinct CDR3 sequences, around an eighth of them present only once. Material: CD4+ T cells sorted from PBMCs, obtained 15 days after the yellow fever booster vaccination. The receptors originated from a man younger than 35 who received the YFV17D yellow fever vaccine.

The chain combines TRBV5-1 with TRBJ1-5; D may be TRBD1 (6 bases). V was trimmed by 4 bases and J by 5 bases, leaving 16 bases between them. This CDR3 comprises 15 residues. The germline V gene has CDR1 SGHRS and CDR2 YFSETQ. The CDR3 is CASSETGFGDQPQHF. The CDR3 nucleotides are TGCGCCAGCAGCGAAACAGGGTTTGGTGATCAGCCCCAGCATTTT. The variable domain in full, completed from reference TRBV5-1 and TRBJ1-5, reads KAGVTQTPRYLIKTRGQQVTLSCSPISGHRSVSWYQQTPGQGLQFLFEYFSETQRNKGNFPGRFSGRQFSNSRSEMNVSTLELGDSALYLCASSETGFGDQPQHFGDGTRLSIL.

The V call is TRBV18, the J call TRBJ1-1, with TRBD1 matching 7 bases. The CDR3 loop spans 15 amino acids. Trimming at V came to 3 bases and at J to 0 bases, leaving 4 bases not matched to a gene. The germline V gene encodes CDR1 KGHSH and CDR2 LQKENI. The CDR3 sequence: CASSPTGTVNTEAFF. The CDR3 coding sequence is TGTGCCAGCTCACCTACCGGGACAGTGAACACTGAAGCTTTCTTT.

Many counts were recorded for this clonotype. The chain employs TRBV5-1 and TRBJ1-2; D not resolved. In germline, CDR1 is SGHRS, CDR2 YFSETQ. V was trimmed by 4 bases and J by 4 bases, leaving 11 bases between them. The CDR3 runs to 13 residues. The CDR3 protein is CASSPDTTYGYTF. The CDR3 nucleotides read TGCGCCAGCAGCCCCGACACCACCTATGGCTACACCTTC. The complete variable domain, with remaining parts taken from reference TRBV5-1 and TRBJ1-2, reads KAGVTQTPRYLIKTRGQQVTLSCSPISGHRSVSWYQQTPGQGLQFLFEYFSETQRNKGNFPGRFSGRQFSNSRSEMNVSTLELGDSALYLCASSPDTTYGYTFGSGTRLTVV.

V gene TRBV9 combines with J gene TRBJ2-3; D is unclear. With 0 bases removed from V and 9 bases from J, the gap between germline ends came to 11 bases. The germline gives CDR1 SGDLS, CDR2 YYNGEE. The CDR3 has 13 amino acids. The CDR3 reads CASSVGTYYTQYF. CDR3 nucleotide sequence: TGTGCCAGCAGCGTAGGGACCTACTACACGCAGTATTTT.

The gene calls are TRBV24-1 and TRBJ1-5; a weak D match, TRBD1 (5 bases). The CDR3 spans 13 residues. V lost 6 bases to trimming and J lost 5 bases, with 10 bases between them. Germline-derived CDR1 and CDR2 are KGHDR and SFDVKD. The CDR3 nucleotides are TGTGCCACCAGTAGAGGGGCTCATCAGCCCCAGCATTTT. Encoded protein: CATSRGAHQPQHF.

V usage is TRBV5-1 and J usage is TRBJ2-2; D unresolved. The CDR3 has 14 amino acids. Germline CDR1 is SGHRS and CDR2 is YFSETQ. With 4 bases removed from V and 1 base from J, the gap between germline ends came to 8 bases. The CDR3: CASSIDGNTGELFF. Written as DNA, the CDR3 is TGCGCCAGCAGCATCGACGGGAACACCGGGGAGCTGTTTTTT.

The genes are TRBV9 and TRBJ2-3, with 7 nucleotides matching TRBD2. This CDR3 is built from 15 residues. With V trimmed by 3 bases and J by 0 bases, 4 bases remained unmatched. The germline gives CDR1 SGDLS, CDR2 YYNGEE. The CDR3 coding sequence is TGTGCCAGCAGCGCCATAGCGGGTAGCACAGATACGCAGTATTTT. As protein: CASSAIAGSTDTQYF.

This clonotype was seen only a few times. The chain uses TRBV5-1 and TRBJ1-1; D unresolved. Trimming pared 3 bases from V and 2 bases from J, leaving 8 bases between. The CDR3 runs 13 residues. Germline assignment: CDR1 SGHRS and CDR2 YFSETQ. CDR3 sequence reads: CASSSQDNTEAFF. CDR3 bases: TGCGCCAGCAGCTCTCAGGATAACACTGAAGCTTTCTTT.

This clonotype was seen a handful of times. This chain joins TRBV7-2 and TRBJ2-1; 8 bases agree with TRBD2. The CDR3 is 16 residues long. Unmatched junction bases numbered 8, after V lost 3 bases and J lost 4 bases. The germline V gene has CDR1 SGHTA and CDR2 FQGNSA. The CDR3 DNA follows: TGTGCCAGCAGCTTTGACGGGGGGGCCGGTTACAATGAGCAGTTCTTC. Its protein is CASSFDGGAGYNEQFF.

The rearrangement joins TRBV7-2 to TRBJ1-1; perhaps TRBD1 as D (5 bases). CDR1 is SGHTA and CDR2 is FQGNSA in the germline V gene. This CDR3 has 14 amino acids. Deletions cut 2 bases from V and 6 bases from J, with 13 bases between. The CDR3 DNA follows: TGTGCCAGCAGCTTATTGGGCAGGGCTTCTGAAGCTTTCTTT. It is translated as CASSLLGRASEAFF.

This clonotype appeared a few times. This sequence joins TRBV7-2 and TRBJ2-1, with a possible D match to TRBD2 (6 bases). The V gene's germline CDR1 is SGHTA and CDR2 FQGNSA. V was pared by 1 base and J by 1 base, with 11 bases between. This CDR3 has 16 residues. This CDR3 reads CASSLVGRGSYNEQFF. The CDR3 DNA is TGTGCCAGCAGCTTAGTGGGTCGGGGGTCCTACAATGAGCAGTTCTTC.

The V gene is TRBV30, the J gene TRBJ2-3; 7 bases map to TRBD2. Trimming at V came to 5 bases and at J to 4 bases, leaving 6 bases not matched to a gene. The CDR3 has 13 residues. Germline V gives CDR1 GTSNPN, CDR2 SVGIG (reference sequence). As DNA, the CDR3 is TGTGCCTGGGGACTAGGGGTACCAGATACGCAGTATTTT. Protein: CAWGLGVPDTQYF. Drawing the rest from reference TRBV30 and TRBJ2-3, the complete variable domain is SQTIHQWPATLVQPVGSPLSLECTVEGTSNPNLYWYRQAAGRGLQLLFYSVGIGQISSEVPQNLSASRPQDRQFILSSKKLLLSDSGFYLCAWGLGVPDTQYFGPGTRLTVL.

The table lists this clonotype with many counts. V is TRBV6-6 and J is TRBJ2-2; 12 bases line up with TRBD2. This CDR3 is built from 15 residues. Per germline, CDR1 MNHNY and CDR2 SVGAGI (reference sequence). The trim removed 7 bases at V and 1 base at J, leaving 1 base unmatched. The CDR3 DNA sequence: TGTGCCAGCAAGGGACTAGCGGGGAACACCGGGGAGCTGTTTTTT. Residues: CASKGLAGNTGELFF.

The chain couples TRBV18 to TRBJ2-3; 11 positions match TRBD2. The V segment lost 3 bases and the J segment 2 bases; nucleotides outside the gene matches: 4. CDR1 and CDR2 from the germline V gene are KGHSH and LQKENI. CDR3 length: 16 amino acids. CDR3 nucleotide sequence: TGTGCCAGCTCACCCCTAGCGGGGGGCGTCACAGATACGCAGTATTTT. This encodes CASSPLAGGVTDTQYF.

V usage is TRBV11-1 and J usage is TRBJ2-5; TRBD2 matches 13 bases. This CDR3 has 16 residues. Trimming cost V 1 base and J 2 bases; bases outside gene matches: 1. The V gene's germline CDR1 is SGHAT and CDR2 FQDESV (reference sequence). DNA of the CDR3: TGTGCCAGCAGCTTAGGGGGACTAGCGGGACAAGAGACCCAGTACTTC. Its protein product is CASSLGGLAGQETQYF. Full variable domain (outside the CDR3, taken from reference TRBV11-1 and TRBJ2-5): EAEVAQSPRYKITEKSQAVAFWCDPISGHATLYWYRQILGQGPELLVQFQDESVVDDSQLPKDRFSAERLKGVDSTLKIQPAELGDSAMYLCASSLGGLAGQETQYFGPGTRLLVL.

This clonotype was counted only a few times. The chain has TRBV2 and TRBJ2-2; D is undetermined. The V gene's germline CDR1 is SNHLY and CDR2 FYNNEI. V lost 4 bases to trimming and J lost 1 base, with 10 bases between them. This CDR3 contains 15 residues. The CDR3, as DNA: TGTGCCAGCAGTGGCGGATCAGGGAACACCGGGGAGCTGTTTTTT. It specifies CASSGGSGNTGELFF.